Following are 18 T cell receptor beta chains from one sample sequenced in a study of blood T cells in healthy people across ages. Primers used in a second PCR of roughly 7 to 12 cycles were a sample-barcoded 5' primer and a J-beta primer mix. TCRdb independently ran MiXCR on the 5' RACE reads; one entry per CDR3 protein. The top ten clones hold 2% to 2.5% of a sample with about 1.8 million distinct CDR3 sequences, around 48% of them seen once. Source material: blood. These TCRs come from a woman aged 40 to 50 in good health.

This clonotype was counted a few times. This sequence joins TRBV7-8 and TRBJ1-2; unclear D gene. V dropped 5 bases and J dropped 7 bases, with 11 bases sitting between them. The germline V gene encodes CDR1 SGHVS and CDR2 FQNEAQ. CDR3 length: 12 amino acids. CDR3 bases: TGTGCCAGCAGCCCTAACCCCAGTGGCTACACCTTC. Residues: CASSPNPSGYTF. The full variable domain, with the rest looked up from reference TRBV7-8 and TRBJ1-2, is GAGVSQSPRYKVAKRGQDVALRCDPISGHVSLFWYQQALGQGPEFLTYFQNEAQLDKSGLPSDRFFAERPEGSVSTLKIQRTQQEDSAVYLCASSPNPSGYTFGSGTRLTVV.

There are a few counts of this clonotype. V gene TRBV6-5 combines with J gene TRBJ1-2; TRBD1 aligns across 9 bases. V lost 5 bases, J lost 1 base, and 2 bases stayed unmatched. This CDR3 spans 14 amino acids. Germline values: CDR1 MNHEY, CDR2 SVGAGI. The CDR3 DNA reads as TGTGCCAGCAGTGACAGGGGGGGTAACTATGGCTACACCTTC. This codes for CASSDRGGNYGYTF.

The genes are TRBV20-1 and TRBJ2-1; D could derive from TRBD1 or TRBD2 (5 bases each). CDR1 is DFQATT, CDR2 SNEGSKA, per germline (reference sequence). The CDR3 covers 13 residues. V shed 8 bases and J shed 6 bases, with 17 bases lying between them. The CDR3 loop is CSFRVGTCNEQFF. The CDR3 coding sequence is TGCAGTTTCCGGGTGGGGACCTGCAATGAGCAGTTCTTC.

This clonotype has only a few counts. This chain uses TRBV5-1 with TRBJ2-3; 10 bases are shared with TRBD1. Germline values: CDR1 SGHRS, CDR2 YFSETQ. V lost 4 bases to trimming and J lost 2 bases; unmatched junction nucleotides: 10. The CDR3 length is 17 residues. The CDR3 bases are TGCGCCAGCAGCGCCTCCGGGACAGGGGTGCCCACAGATACGCAGTATTTT. Protein product: CASSASGTGVPTDTQYF. Together with reference TRBV5-1 and TRBJ2-3, the CDR3 gives the full variable domain: KAGVTQTPRYLIKTRGQQVTLSCSPISGHRSVSWYQQTPGQGLQFLFEYFSETQRNKGNFPGRFSGRQFSNSRSEMNVSTLELGDSALYLCASSASGTGVPTDTQYFGPGTRLTVL.

This clonotype turned up a few times. The gene calls are TRBV6-2 or TRBV6-3 and TRBJ2-1; perhaps TRBD2 as D (5 bases). This CDR3 is built from 13 residues. The V gene's germline CDR1 is MNHEY and CDR2 SVGEGT. V was cut by 4 bases and J by 8 bases, with 12 bases left in between. CDR3 sequence (DNA): TGTGCCAGCAGTTTTGGACTGAAGGATGAGCAGTTCTTC. It encodes CASSFGLKDEQFF.

This clonotype was found once. This chain uses TRBV15 with TRBJ2-5; D is ambiguous. This CDR3 is built from 14 residues. Germline CDR1 LNHNV, CDR2 YYDKDF (reference sequence). The V end lost 0 bases, the J end lost 11 bases, and 16 bases lay between the germline ends. The CDR3 here is CATSREVDNYKQYF. As DNA, the CDR3 is TGTGCCACCAGCAGAGAGGTAGACAACTACAAGCAGTACTTC.

This sequence joins TRBV5-1 and TRBJ2-3; unclear D gene. This CDR3 comprises 15 residues. The germline V gene has CDR1 SGHRS and CDR2 YFSETQ. V lost 0 bases, J lost 7 bases, and 15 bases lay in between. CDR3 coding DNA: TGCGCCAGCAGCTTGGGGTTACCTCAGTTGCATACGCAGTATTTT. Translated, it gives CASSLGLPQLHTQYF.

The rearrangement links TRBV20-1 to TRBJ1-5; 12 bases match TRBD1. The J segment lost 5 bases and the V segment lost 2 bases, leaving 4 bases of the junction unmatched. The CDR3 is 15 residues long. Germline loops: CDR1 DFQATT, CDR2 SNEGSKA (reference sequence). CDR3 sequence: CSARSGQGAYQPQHF. For the CDR3, the DNA is TGCAGTGCTAGATCGGGACAGGGGGCGTATCAGCCCCAGCATTTT.

This clonotype was seen only a few times. This chain links TRBV29-1 with TRBJ2-3; tentatively, D is TRBD2 (5 bases). The CDR3 totals 14 residues. Germline assignment: CDR1 SQVTM and CDR2 ANQGSEA. The DNA of the CDR3 is TGCAGGCCCGTTCTCGCCGGGGGCACAGATACGCAGTATTTT. Translating it yields CRPVLAGGTDTQYF.

This chain uses TRBV4-2 with TRBJ1-4; 7 bases align to TRBD1. CDR3 length: 19 amino acids. Germline values: CDR1 LGHNA, CDR2 YNFKEQ. J gave up 0 bases and V 2 bases, and 12 bases lay outside the gene matches. The CDR3 loop reads CASSQRVGQPLATNEKLFF. The CDR3 nucleotides are TGTGCCAGCAGCCAACGAGTGGGACAGCCACTTGCAACTAATGAAAAACTGTTTTTT.

V usage is TRBV6-5 and J usage is TRBJ2-7; perhaps D is TRBD1 or TRBD2 (5 bases each). The CDR3 spans 13 residues. The V and J ends lost 6 bases and 6 bases respectively, with 15 bases between them. Germline V gene data show CDR1 as MNHEY and CDR2 as SVGAGI. The DNA for the CDR3 is TGTGCCAGCAGACACCCAGGGACCGGCGAGCAGTACTTC. Amino acids: CASRHPGTGEQYF.

This chain uses TRBV7-2 with TRBJ1-5; D is perhaps TRBD1 (5 bases). V lost 2 bases to trimming and J lost 5 bases, with 16 bases between them. The CDR3 consists of 16 residues. Germline V CDR1 and CDR2: SGHTA, FQGNSA. The CDR3 sequence: CASSLLAGLGYQPQHF. The CDR3 DNA is TGTGCCAGCAGCTTACTTGCGGGGCTCGGCTATCAGCCCCAGCATTTT.

This chain connects TRBV7-9 to TRBJ2-3; D unclear. The CDR3 spans 13 residues. CDR1 is SEHNR and CDR2 is FQNEAQ in the germline V gene (reference sequence). V lost 3 bases, J lost 5 bases, and 9 bases lay in between. The CDR3 DNA sequence: TGTGCCAGCAGCTTCGACTCTGTAGATACGCAGTATTTT. Amino acids: CASSFDSVDTQYF.

This clonotype has more than one count but fewer than ten. The chain joins TRBV5-1 to TRBJ2-7; D ambiguous. V was clipped by 5 bases and J by 0 bases, with 12 bases between them. In germline, CDR1 is SGHRS, CDR2 YFSETQ. This CDR3 region has 14 residues. The CDR3 reads CASSPSVDSYEQYF. CDR3 nucleotides: TGCGCCAGCAGTCCCTCAGTAGACTCCTACGAGCAGTACTTC. The full variable domain, rest sourced from reference TRBV5-1 and TRBJ2-7, is KAGVTQTPRYLIKTRGQQVTLSCSPISGHRSVSWYQQTPGQGLQFLFEYFSETQRNKGNFPGRFSGRQFSNSRSEMNVSTLELGDSALYLCASSPSVDSYEQYFGPGTRLTVT.

The genes are TRBV7-2 and TRBJ2-4, with 11 nucleotides matching TRBD1. The CDR3 spans 15 residues. The V gene end was trimmed by 4 bases and the J gene end by 9 bases; junction bases not matched to a gene: 8. Germline-derived CDR1 and CDR2 are SGHTA and FQGNSA. The CDR3 DNA reads as TGTGCCAGCAGCTCCGGGACAGGGGGTTTGGCCATTCAGTACTTC. As protein: CASSSGTGGLAIQYF.

This clonotype was detected a few times. The chain recombines TRBV7-2 with TRBJ2-5, with 7 bases that match TRBD2. J lost 4 bases, V lost 7 bases, and 18 bases had no gene match. Germline V gives CDR1 SGHTA, CDR2 FQGNSA. CDR3 length: 17 amino acids. Written as DNA, the CDR3 is TGTGCCAGCACCCCCGCGAAAAAAGCGGGGCCTGGAGAGACCCAGTACTTC. Its translation is CASTPAKKAGPGETQYF.

The CDR3 nucleotides are TGTGCCACCAGTGATTTGGGACACGGGAGAAAGAGCAATGAGCAGTTCTTC. Amino acid sequence: CATSDLGHGRKSNEQFF. This sequence joins TRBV24-1 and TRBJ2-1; D is perhaps TRBD2 (6 bases). The V end lost 0 bases, the J end lost 6 bases, and 17 bases lay between the germline ends. The CDR3 has 17 residues. CDR1 and CDR2 from the germline V gene are KGHDR and SFDVKD.

This sequence joins TRBV5-5 and TRBJ2-7; possible D gene TRBD2, 5 bases. The DNA end is a closer match to TRBJ2-5, so the J assignment may be wrong. Germline-derived CDR1 and CDR2 are SGHKS and YYEKEE (reference sequence). This CDR3 has 17 amino acids. In nucleotides, the CDR3 is TGTGCCAGCAGCCTGGGTGTCGAGGGCCTAGTTGGAGGGACCCAGTACTTC. Translating it yields CASSLGVEGLVGGTQYF.